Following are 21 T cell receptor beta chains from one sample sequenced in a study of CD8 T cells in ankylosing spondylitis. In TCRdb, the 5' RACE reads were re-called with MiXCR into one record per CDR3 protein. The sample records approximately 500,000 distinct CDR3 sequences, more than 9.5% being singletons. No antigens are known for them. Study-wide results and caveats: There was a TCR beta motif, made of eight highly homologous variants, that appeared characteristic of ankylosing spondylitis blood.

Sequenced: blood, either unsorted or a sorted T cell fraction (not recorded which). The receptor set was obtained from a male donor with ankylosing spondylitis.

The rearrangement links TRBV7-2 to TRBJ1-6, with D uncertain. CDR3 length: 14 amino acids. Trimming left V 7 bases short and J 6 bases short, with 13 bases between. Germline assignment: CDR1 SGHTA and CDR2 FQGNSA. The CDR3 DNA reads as TGTGCCAGCACCTTTAGTAGGGCTAATTCACCCCTCCACTTT. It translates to CASTFSRANSPLHF.

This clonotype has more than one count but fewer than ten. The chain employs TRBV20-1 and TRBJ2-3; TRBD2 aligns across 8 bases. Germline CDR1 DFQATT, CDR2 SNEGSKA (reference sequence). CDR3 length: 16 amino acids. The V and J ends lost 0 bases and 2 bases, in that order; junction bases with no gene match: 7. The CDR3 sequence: CSARDAGTRDTDTQYF. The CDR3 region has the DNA TGCAGTGCTAGAGACGCCGGGACTAGGGACACAGATACGCAGTATTTT.

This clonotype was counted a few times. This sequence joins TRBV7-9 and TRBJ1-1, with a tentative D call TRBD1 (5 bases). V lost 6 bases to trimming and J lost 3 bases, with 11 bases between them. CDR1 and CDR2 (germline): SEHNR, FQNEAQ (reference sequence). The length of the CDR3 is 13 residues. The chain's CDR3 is CASSLLGDTEAFF. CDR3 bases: TGTGCCAGCAGTTTACTGGGGGACACTGAAGCTTTCTTT.

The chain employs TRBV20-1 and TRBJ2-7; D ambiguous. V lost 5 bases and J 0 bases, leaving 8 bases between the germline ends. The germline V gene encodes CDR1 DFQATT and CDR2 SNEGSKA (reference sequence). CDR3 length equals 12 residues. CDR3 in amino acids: CSASRSSYEQYV. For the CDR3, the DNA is TGCAGTGCTTCCCGGAGCTCCTACGAGCAGTACGTC.

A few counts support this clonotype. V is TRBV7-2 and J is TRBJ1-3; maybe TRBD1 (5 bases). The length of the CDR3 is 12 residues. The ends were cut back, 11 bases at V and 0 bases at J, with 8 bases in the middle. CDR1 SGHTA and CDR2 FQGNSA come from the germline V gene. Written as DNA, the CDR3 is TGTGCCGGACAAACCTCTGGAAACACCATATATTTT. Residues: CAGQTSGNTIYF. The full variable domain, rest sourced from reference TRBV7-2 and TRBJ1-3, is GAGVSQSPSNKVTEKGKDVELRCDPISGHTALYWYRQSLGQGLEFLIYFQGNSAPDKSGLPSDRFSAERTGGSVSTLTIQRTQQEDSAVYLCAGQTSGNTIYFGEGSWLTVV.

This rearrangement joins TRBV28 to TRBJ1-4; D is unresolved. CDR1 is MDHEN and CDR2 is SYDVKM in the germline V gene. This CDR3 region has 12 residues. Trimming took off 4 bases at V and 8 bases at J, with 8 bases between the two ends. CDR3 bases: TGTGCCAGCAGTTCTCTACGGGAAAAACTGTTTTTT. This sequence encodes CASSSLREKLFF.

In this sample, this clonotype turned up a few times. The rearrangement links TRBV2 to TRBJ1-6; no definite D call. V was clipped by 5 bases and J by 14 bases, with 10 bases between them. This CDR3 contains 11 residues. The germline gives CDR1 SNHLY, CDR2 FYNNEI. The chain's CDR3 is CASSWNPTLHF. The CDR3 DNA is TGTGCCAGCAGTTGGAATCCTACCCTCCACTTT.

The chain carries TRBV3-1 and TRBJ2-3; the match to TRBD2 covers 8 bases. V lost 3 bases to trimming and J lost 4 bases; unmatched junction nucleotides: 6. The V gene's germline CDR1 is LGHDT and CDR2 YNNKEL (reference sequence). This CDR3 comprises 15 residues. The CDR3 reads CASSHSTTSADTQYF. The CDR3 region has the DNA TGTGCCAGCAGCCACTCGACGACTAGCGCAGATACGCAGTATTTT.

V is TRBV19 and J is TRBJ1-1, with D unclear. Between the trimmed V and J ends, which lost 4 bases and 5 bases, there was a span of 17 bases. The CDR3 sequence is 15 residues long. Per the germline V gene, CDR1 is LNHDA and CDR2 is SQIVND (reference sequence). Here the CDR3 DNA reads TGTGCCAGTAGTACTAGGCCGGAATTGGGGACTGAAGCTTTCTTT. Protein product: CASSTRPELGTEAFF.

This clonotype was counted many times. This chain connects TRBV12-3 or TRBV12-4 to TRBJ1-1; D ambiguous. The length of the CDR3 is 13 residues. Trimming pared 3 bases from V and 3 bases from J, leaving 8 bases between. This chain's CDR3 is CASSFGQHTEAFF. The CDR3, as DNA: TGTGCCAGCAGTTTTGGGCAGCACACTGAAGCTTTCTTT.

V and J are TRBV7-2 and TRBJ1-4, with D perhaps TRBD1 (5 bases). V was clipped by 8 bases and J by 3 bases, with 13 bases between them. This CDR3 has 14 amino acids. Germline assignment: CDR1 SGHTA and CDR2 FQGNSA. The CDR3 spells CASQRGDSNEKLFF. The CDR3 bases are TGTGCCAGCCAAAGGGGCGATTCTAATGAAAAACTGTTTTTT.

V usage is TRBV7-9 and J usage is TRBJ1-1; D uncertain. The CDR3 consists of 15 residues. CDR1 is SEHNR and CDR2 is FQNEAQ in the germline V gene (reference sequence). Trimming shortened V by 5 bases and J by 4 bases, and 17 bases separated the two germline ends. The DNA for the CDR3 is TGTGCCAGCAGCCCCCGATCTCATGGGAGCACTGAAGCTTTCTTT. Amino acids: CASSPRSHGSTEAFF.

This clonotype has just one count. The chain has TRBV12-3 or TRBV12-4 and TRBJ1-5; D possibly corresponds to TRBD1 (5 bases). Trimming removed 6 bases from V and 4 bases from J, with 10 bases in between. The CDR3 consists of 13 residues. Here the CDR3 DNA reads TGTGCCAGCAGACGGCAGGGAAATCAGCCCCAGCATTTT. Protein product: CASRRQGNQPQHF.

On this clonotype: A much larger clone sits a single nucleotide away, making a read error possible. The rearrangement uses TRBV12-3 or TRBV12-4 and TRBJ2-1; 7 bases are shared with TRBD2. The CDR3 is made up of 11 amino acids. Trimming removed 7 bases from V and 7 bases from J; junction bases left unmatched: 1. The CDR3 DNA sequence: TGTGCCAGCACCGGGAGGAATGAGCAGTTCTTC. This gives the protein CASTGRNEQFF.

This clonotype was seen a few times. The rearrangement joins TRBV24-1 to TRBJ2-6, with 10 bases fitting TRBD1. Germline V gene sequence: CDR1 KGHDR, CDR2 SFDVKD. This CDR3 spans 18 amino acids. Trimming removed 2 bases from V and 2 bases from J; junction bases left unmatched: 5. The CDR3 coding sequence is TGTGCCACCAGTGATTGGACAGGGGGGGGACCTGGGGCCAACGTCCTGACTTTC. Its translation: CATSDWTGGGPGANVLTF.

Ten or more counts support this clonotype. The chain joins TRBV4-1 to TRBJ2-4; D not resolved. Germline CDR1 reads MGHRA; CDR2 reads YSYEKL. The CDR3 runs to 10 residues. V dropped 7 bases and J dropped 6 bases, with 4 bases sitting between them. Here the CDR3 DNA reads TGCGCCAGCATAACAAACATTCAGTACTTC. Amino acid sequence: CASITNIQYF.

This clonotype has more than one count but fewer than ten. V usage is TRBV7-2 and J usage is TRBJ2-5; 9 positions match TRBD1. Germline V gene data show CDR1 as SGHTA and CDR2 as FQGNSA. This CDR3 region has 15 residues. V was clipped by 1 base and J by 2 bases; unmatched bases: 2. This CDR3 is CASSLDRGRQETQYF. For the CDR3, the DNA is TGTGCCAGCAGCTTAGACAGGGGGCGGCAAGAGACCCAGTACTTC.

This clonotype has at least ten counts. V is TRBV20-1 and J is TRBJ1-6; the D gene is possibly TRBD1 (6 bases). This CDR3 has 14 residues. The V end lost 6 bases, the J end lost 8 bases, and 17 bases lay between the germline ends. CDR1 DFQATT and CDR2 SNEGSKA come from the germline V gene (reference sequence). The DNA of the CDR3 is TGCAGTGCCAGGGGCAGCCCTGAACATTCACCCCTCCACTTT. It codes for CSARGSPEHSPLHF.

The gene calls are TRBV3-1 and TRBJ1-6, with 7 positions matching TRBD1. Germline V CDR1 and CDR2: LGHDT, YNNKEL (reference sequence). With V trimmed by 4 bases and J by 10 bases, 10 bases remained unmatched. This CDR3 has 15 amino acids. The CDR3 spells CASSLNRDRDSPLHF. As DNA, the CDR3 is TGTGCCAGCAGCCTAAATCGGGACAGAGACTCACCCCTCCACTTT.

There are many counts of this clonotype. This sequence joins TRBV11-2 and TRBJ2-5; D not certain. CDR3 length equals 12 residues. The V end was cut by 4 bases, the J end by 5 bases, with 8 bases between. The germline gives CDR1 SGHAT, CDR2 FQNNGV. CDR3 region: CASSSRVETQYF. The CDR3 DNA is TGTGCCAGCAGCTCTCGGGTGGAGACCCAGTACTTC.

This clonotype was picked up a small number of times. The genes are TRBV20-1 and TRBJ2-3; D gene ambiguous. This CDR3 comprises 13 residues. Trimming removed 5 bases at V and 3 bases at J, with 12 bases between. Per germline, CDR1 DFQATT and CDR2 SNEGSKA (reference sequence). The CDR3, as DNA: TGCAGTGCTGACCTAGGTATTACAGATACGCAGTATTTT. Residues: CSADLGITDTQYF.